This T cell receptor beta chain comes out of a study of shared clonotypes between healthy human individuals. Donors were healthy HIV-negative adults without recently reported acute infections or vaccinations. V was shortened by 5 bases and J by 0 bases, with 14 bases between the two germline ends. CDR3 length equals 17 residues. The germline gives CDR1 SGHVS, CDR2 FQNEAQ. Across several immunoSEQ plates, the genomic DNA of each subset was split evenly. The assay was immunoSEQ multiplex PCR, and TCRdb's table has in-frame clones only and misses some. The sample lists 500,000 to 550,000 clones; roughly 95% were seen once. General study findings and limits: Approximately 4.6% of naive CD4 clonotypes were common to several donors. Sorted-subset samples were not fully sequenced, rarefaction indicated.

In its sample, this clone was seen once. What it binds is not known. The clonotype comes from a woman in her thirties in good health. V gene TRBV7-8 combines with J gene TRBJ2-6, with D perhaps TRBD1 or TRBD2 (5 bases each). The source material was naive CD4+ T cells sorted from blood. Documented subset: CD45RA+ positively selected. CDR3 protein: CASSPGRFDSGANVLTF. The DNA for the CDR3 is TGTGCCAGCAGCCCGGGACGTTTCGACTCTGGGGCCAACGTCCTGACTTTC. Filled out from reference TRBV7-8 and TRBJ2-6, the complete variable domain reads GAGVSQSPRYKVAKRGQDVALRCDPISGHVSLFWYQQALGQGPEFLTYFQNEAQLDKSGLPSDRFFAERPEGSVSTLKIQRTQQEDSAVYLCASSPGRFDSGANVLTFGAGSRLTVL.